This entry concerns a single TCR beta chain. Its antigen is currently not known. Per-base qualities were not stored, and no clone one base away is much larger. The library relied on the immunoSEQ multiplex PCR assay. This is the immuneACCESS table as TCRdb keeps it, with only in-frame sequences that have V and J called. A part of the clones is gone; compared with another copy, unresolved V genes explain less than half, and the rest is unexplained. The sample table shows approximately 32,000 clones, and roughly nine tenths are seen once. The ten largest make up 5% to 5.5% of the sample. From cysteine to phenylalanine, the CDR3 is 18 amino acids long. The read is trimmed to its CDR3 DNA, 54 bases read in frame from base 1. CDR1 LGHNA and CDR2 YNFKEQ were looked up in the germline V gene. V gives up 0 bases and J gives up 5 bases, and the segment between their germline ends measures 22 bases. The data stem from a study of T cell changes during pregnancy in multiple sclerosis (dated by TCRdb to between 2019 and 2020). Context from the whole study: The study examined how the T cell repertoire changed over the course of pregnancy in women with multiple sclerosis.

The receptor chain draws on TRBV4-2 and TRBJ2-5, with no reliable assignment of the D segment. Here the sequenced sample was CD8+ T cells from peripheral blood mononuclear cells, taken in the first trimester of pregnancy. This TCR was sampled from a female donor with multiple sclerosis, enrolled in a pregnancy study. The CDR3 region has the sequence CASSQETKGSLGWETQYF. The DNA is TGTGCCAGCAGCCAAGAAACGAAAGGCTCTCTCGGGTGGGAGACCCAGTACTTC.